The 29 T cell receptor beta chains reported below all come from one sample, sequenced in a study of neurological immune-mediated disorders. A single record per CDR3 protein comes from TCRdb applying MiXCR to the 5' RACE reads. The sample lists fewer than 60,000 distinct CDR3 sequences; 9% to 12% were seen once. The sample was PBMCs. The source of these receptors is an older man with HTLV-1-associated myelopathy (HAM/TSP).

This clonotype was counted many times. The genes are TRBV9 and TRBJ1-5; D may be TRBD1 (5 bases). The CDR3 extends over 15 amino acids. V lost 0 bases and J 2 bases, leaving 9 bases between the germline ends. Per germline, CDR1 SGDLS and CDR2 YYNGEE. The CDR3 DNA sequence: TGTGCCAGCAGCGTAGAGGGGAGTCGCAATCAGCCCCAGCATTTT. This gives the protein CASSVEGSRNQPQHF.

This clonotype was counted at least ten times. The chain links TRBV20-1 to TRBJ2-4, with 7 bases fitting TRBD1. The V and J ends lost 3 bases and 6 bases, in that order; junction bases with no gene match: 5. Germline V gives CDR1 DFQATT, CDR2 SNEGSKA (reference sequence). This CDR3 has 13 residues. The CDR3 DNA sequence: TGCAGTGCTAGGAGGGGGACAGTAAACATTCAGTACTTC. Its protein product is CSARRGTVNIQYF.

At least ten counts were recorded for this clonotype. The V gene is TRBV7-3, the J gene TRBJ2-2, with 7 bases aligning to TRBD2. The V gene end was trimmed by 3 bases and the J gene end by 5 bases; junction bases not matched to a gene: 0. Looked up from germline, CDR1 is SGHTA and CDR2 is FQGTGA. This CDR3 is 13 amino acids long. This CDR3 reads CASSFGGTGELFF. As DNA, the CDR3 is TGTGCCAGCAGCTTCGGGGGGACCGGGGAGCTGTTTTTT. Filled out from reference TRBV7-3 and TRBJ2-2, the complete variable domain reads GAGVSQTPSNKVTEKGKYVELRCDPISGHTALYWYRQSLGQGPEFLIYFQGTGAADDSGLPNDRFFAVRPEGSVSTLKIQRTERGDSAVYLCASSFGGTGELFFGEGSRLTVL.

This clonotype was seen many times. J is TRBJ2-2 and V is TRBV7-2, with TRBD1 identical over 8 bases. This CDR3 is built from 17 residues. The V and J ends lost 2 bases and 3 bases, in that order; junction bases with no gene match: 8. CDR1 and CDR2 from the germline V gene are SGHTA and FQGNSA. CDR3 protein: CASSLPGVQGDTGELFF. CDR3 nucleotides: TGTGCCAGCAGCTTACCCGGGGTACAGGGGGACACCGGGGAGCTGTTTTTT.

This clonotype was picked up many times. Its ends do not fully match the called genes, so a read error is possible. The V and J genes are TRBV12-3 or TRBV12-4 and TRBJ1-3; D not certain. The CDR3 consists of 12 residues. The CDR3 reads CASSFSRSPDDF. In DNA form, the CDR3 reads TGTGCCAGCAGTTTCTCCCGCAGCCCCGATGATTTT.

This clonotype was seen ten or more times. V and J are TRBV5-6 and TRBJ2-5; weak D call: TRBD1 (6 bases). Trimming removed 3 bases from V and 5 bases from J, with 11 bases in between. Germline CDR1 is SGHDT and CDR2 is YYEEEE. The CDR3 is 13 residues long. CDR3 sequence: CASSSVQGETQYF. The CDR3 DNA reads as TGTGCCAGCAGCTCAGTTCAGGGGGAGACCCAGTACTTC.

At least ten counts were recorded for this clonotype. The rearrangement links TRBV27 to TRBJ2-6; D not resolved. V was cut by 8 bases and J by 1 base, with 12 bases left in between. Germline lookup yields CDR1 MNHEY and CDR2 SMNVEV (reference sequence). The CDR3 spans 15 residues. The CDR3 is CASQTLGSGANVLTF. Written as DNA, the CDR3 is TGTGCCAGCCAAACATTAGGTTCTGGGGCCAACGTCCTGACTTTC.

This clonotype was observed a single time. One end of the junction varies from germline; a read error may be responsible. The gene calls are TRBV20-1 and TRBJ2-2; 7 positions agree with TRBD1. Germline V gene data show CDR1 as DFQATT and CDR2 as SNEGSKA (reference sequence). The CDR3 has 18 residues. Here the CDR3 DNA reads TGCAGTACTAGACCCCCAACAGGGGTTGGGTATGGCACCGGGGAGCTGTTTTTT. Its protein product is CSTRPPTGVGYGTGELFF.

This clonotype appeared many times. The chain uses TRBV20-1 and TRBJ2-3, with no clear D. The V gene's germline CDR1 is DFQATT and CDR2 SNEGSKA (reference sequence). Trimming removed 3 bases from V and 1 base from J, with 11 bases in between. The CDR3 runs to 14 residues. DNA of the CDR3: TGCAGTGCTAGGATGGTTAGGGGCACAGATACGCAGTATTTT. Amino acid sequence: CSARMVRGTDTQYF.

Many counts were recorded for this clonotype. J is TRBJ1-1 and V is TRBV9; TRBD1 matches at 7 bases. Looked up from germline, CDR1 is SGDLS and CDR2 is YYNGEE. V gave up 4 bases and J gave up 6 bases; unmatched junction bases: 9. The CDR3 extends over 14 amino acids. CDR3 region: CASSLIDRVAEAFF. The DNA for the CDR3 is TGTGCCAGCAGCCTTATTGACAGGGTCGCTGAAGCTTTCTTT.

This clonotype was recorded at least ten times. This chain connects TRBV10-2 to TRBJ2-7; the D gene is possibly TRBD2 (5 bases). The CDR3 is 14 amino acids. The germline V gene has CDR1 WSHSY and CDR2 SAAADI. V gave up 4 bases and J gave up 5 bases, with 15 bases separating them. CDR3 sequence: CASSVVRDNDEQYF. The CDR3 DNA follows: TGCGCCAGCAGTGTAGTCCGGGATAACGACGAGCAGTACTTC.

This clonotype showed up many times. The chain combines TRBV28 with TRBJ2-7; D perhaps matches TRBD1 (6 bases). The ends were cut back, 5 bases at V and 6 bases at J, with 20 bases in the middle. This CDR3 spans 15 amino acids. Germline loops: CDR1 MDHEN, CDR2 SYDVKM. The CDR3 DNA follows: TGTGCCAGCAGTGTCCTACAGGGCAATTGGGGCGAGCAGTACTTC. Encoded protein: CASSVLQGNWGEQYF.

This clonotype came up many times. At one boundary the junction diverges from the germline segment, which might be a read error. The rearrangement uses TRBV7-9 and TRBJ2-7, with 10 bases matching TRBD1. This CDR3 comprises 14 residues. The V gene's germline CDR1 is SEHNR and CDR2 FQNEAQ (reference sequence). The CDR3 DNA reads TGTGCCAGCAGCGACAGGGGGCCCTCCCACGAGCAGTACTTC. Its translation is CASSDRGPSHEQYF.

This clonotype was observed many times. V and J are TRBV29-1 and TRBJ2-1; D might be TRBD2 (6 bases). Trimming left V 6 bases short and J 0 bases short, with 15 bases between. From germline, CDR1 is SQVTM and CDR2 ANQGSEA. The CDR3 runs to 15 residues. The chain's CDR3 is CSVAQRASSYNEQFF. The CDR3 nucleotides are TGCAGCGTCGCCCAGCGGGCAAGCTCCTACAATGAGCAGTTCTTC.

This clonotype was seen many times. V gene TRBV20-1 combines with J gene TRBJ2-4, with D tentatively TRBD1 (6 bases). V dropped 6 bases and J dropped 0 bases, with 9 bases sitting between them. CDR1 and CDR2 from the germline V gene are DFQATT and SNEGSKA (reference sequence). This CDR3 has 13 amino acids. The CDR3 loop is CSAADRAKNIQYF. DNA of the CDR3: TGCAGTGCAGCGGACAGAGCCAAAAACATTCAGTACTTC.

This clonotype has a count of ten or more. The CDR3 is CSASNRGTYEQYF. CDR3 bases: TGCAGTGCTAGCAACAGGGGGACTTACGAGCAGTACTTC. The chain is built from TRBV20-1 and TRBJ2-7; the match to TRBD1 covers 8 bases. Germline lookup yields CDR1 DFQATT and CDR2 SNEGSKA (reference sequence). V lost 3 bases and J lost 4; bases outside the gene matches: 5. This CDR3 has 13 amino acids.

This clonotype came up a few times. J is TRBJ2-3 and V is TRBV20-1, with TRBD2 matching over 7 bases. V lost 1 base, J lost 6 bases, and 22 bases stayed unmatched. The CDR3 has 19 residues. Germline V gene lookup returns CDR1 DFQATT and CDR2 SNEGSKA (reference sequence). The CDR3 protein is CSARAGLGVLGDMFDTQYF. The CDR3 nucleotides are TGCAGTGCTAGAGCAGGACTAGGGGTACTAGGGGATATGTTTGATACGCAGTATTTT.

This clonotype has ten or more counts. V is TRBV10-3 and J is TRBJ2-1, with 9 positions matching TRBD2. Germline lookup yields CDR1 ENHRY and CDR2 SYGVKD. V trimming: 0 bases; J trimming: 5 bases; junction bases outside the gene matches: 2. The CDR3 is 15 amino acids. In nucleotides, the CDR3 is TGTGCCATCAGTGAGTCGGGACTAGCAAACAATGAGCAGTTCTTC. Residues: CAISESGLANNEQFF.

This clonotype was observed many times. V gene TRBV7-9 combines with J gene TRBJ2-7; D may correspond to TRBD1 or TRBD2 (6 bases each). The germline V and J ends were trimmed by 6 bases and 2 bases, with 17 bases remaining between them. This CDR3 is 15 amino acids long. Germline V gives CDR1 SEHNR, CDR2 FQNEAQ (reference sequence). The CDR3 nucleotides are TGTGCCAGCAGTCGCGGGACACAAAGAGCCTACGAGCAGTACTTC. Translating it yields CASSRGTQRAYEQYF.

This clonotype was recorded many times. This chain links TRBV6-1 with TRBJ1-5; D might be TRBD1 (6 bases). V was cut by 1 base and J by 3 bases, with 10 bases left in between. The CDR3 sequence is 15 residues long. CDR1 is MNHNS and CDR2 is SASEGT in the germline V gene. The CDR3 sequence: CASSEGGRVNQPQHF. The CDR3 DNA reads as TGTGCCAGCAGTGAAGGGGGGCGAGTCAATCAGCCCCAGCATTTT.

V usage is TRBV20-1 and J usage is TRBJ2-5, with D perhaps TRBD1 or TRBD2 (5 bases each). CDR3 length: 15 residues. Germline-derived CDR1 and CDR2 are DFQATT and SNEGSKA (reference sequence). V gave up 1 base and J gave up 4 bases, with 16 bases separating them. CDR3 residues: CSARVSGPRAETQYF. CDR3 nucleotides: TGCAGTGCTAGAGTTTCGGGACCCAGGGCAGAGACCCAGTACTTC.

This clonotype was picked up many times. The CDR3 DNA sequence: TGTGCCAGCAGCTCCGGACTAGCGGGAAGCCTTCCCTACAATGAGCAGTTCTTC. Its protein is CASSSGLAGSLPYNEQFF. This chain joins TRBV21-1 and TRBJ2-1; no check of the table's D call, TRBD2, against the DNA was made. TRBV21-1 counts as a pseudogene. This CDR3 has 18 residues.

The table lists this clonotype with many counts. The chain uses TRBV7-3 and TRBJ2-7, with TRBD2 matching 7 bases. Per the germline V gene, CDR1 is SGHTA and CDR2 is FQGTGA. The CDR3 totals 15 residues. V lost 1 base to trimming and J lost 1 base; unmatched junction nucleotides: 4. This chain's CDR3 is CASSLMASGSYEQYF. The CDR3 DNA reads TGTGCCAGCAGCTTAATGGCTAGCGGATCCTACGAGCAGTACTTC.

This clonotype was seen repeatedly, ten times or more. DNA of the CDR3: TGTGCCAGCTGGGAGCGGGCCCGGACCGGGGAGCTGTTTTTT. It translates to CASWERARTGELFF. The chain combines TRBV7-2 with TRBJ2-2; TRBD2 might be the D (6 bases). The CDR3 spans 14 residues. V was clipped by 8 bases and J by 5 bases, with 15 bases between them. Germline V gene sequence: CDR1 SGHTA, CDR2 FQGNSA.

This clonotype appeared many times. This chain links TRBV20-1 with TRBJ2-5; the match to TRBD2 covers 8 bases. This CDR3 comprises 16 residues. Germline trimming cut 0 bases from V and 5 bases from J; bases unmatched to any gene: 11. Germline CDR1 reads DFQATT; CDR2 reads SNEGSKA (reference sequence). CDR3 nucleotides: TGCAGTGCTAGAGATCGGGGAGCGGGAGTTCGGGAGACCCAGTACTTC. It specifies CSARDRGAGVRETQYF.

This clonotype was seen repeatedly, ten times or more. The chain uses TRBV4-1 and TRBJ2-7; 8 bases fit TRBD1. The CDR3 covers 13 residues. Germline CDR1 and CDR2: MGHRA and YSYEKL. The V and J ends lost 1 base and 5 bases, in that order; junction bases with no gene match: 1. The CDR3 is CASSQATGDEQYF. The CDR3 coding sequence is TGCGCCAGCAGCCAAGCGACAGGGGACGAGCAGTACTTC.

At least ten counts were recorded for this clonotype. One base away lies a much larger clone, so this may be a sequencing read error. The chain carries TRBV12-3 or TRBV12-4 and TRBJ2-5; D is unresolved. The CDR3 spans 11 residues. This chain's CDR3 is CANSFSQTQYF. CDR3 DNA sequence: TGTGCCAACAGTTTTAGTCAGACCCAGTACTTC.

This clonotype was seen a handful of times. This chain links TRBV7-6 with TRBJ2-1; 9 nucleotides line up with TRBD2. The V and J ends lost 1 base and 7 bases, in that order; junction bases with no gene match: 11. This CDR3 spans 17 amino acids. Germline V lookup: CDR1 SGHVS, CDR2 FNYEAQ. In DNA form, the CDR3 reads TGTGCCAGCAGCTTAGGTATTTGGGCTAGCGGGAAGAATGAGCAGTTCTTC. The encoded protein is CASSLGIWASGKNEQFF.

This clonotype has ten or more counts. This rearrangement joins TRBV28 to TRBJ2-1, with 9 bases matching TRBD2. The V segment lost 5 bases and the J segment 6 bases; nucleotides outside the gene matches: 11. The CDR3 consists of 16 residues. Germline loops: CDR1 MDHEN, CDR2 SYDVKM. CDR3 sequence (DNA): TGTGCCAGCAGTCTATATGATGGCGGGAGGGCCAATGAGCAGTTCTTC. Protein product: CASSLYDGGRANEQFF.